This T cell receptor (beta chain) was profiled in a study of blood T cell repertoires in COVID-19. About the study: The study drew acute and convalescent COVID-19 samples from the United States, Italy and Spain. PBMCs, B-cell-depleted T cells, or T cells provided the cDNA or gDNA that made up the material.

Study processing details: The assay estimated nucleated cells by amplifying reference gene primers. The table came from immunoSEQ multiplex PCR; TCRdb's copy has only in-frame clones and leaves some out. That table is the source of V, J and clone size, and D and trimming were worked out from the DNA. The table includes roughly 100,000 clones, nearly 90% detected once. The germline V gene encodes CDR1 MNHNS and CDR2 SASEGT. V lost 2 bases, J lost 7 bases, and 13 bases stayed unmatched. The CDR3 extends over 17 amino acids. The source material was peripheral blood. This sequence joins TRBV6-1 and TRBJ1-2; 10 bases are shared with TRBD1. The clonotype was recovered from a man aged 50 to 60 with active COVID-19. In nucleotides, the CDR3 is TGTGCCAGCAGTGAATCCATTCGACAGGGGGCGTCCGTTGGCTACACCTTC. It translates to CASSESIRQGASVGYTF.